What follows are 13 T cell receptor beta chains derived from one specimen sequenced in a study of blood T cell repertoires in COVID-19. The table came from immunoSEQ multiplex PCR; TCRdb's copy has only in-frame clones and leaves some out. The sample lists around 54,000 clones; 80% to 95% were seen once. The sequenced sample consisted of peripheral blood. The receptors shown here come from a human donor in a cohort sampled during active COVID-19.

The chain joins TRBV11-2 to TRBJ1-2, with a possible D match to TRBD1 (5 bases). The length of the CDR3 is 14 residues. Trimming removed 5 bases at V and 8 bases at J, with 18 bases between. The germline V gene encodes CDR1 SGHAT and CDR2 FQNNGV. The CDR3 DNA reads TGTGCCAGCAGCCCCCCGGGACTGATTGGGGGCTACACCTTC. It translates to CASSPPGLIGGYTF.

This clone was picked up one time. This rearrangement joins TRBV18 to TRBJ2-7; 9 bases line up with TRBD1. CDR1 KGHSH and CDR2 LQKENI come from the germline V gene. V was pared by 2 bases and J by 2 bases, with 13 bases of the junction left unmatched. This CDR3 spans 18 amino acids. CDR3 bases: TGTGCCAGCTCACCAAAGGACAGGGGACTCAGCAAGACCTACGAGCAGTACTTC. It yields the protein CASSPKDRGLSKTYEQYF.

The chain uses TRBV11-3 and TRBJ2-1, with 14 bases that match TRBD2. The V and J ends lost 1 base and 9 bases, in that order; junction bases with no gene match: 8. From germline, CDR1 is SGHNT and CDR2 YENEEA. The CDR3 has 17 residues. CDR3 sequence (DNA): TGTGCCAGCAGCTTAGGGAGACTAGCGGGAGGGTGGGGTGAGCAGTTCTTC. This gives the protein CASSLGRLAGGWGEQFF.

The gene calls are TRBV28 and TRBJ2-1; D may be TRBD2 (6 bases). Looked up from germline, CDR1 is MDHEN and CDR2 is SYDVKM. The V end lost 10 bases, the J end lost 0 bases, and 10 bases lay between the germline ends. The CDR3 runs to 13 residues. Written as DNA, the CDR3 is TGTGCCACAGCCGGGAGCTCCTACAATGAGCAGTTCTTC. Encoded protein: CATAGSSYNEQFF.

This chain connects TRBV18 to TRBJ2-1, with no clear D. V was trimmed by 2 bases and J by 9 bases, leaving 5 bases between them. This CDR3 has 11 amino acids. Germline V gives CDR1 KGHSH, CDR2 LQKENI. The CDR3 is CASSPRGEQFF. The DNA for the CDR3 is TGTGCCAGCTCACCAAGAGGTGAGCAGTTCTTC.

The chain uses TRBV19 and TRBJ1-6; 8 bases agree with TRBD1. CDR3 length equals 15 residues. Germline V gene data show CDR1 as LNHDA and CDR2 as SQIVND (reference sequence). The V and J ends lost 4 bases and 7 bases, in that order; junction bases with no gene match: 6. CDR3 sequence reads: CASSKRTGLNSPLHF. The DNA for the CDR3 is TGTGCCAGTAGTAAGCGGACAGGGCTGAATTCACCCCTCCACTTT.

The chain links TRBV13 to TRBJ1-5; D is undetermined. The CDR3 extends over 15 amino acids. Trimming shortened V by 4 bases and J by 5 bases, and 15 bases separated the two germline ends. Germline CDR1 reads PRHDT; CDR2 reads FYEKMQ (reference sequence). Written as DNA, the CDR3 is TGTGCCAGCAGCTCCCGGGTTTTCCGGGATCAGCCCCAGCATTTT. The encoded protein is CASSSRVFRDQPQHF.

The gene calls are TRBV4-1 and TRBJ2-7, with 8 bases identical to TRBD2. CDR1 is MGHRA and CDR2 is YSYEKL in the germline V gene. The V and J ends lost 3 bases and 4 bases, in that order; junction bases with no gene match: 11. This CDR3 is built from 16 residues. The CDR3 sequence is CASSQARTSHFYEQYF. The CDR3 DNA reads TGCGCCAGCAGCCAGGCTCGGACTAGCCACTTTTACGAGCAGTACTTC.

V gene TRBV2 combines with J gene TRBJ2-7; TRBD2 aligns across 7 bases. The CDR3 extends over 15 amino acids. The germline V gene encodes CDR1 SNHLY and CDR2 FYNNEI. V shed 5 bases and J 1 base; nucleotides not matched to a gene: 8. CDR3 in amino acids: CASSSSGEGSYEQYF. The CDR3 DNA follows: TGTGCCAGCAGTTCCTCGGGGGAGGGGTCCTACGAGCAGTACTTC.

The chain recombines TRBV20-1 with TRBJ2-1; possible D gene TRBD1, 5 bases. The CDR3 length is 14 residues. Germline loops: CDR1 DFQATT, CDR2 SNEGSKA (reference sequence). Trimming took 3 bases from V and 9 from J, leaving 18 bases between them. The CDR3 sequence is CSASQGSSFGEQFF. The CDR3 region has the DNA TGCAGTGCTAGTCAGGGTAGCTCGTTTGGTGAGCAGTTCTTC.

The chain joins TRBV6-5 to TRBJ1-2; D is possibly TRBD1 (5 bases). CDR3 length equals 15 residues. Trimming cost V 6 bases and J 1 base, with 15 bases left between them. From germline, CDR1 is MNHEY and CDR2 SVGAGI. CDR3 amino acids: CASSRGGIGNYGYTF. In DNA form, the CDR3 reads TGTGCCAGCAGCCGCGGGGGGATTGGTAACTATGGCTACACCTTC.

The chain recombines TRBV2 with TRBJ1-6, with D possibly TRBD1 on 5 matching bases. Germline V gene sequence: CDR1 SNHLY, CDR2 FYNNEI. Trimming removed 6 bases from V and 8 bases from J, with 17 bases in between. The CDR3 runs to 15 residues. The CDR3 nucleotides read TGTGCCAGCAGGGGACTGAAAAAGGTTGATTCACCCCTCCACTTT. Its translation is CASRGLKKVDSPLHF.

This rearrangement joins TRBV7-7 to TRBJ2-7; D gene unclear. Germline V CDR1 and CDR2: SSHAT, FNYEAQ (reference sequence). Trimming shortened V by 0 bases and J by 4 bases, and 7 bases separated the two germline ends. The length of the CDR3 is 13 residues. CDR3 nucleotide sequence: TGTGCCAGCAGCTTAGCGAAGGAGTACGAGCAGTACTTC. This sequence encodes CASSLAKEYEQYF.